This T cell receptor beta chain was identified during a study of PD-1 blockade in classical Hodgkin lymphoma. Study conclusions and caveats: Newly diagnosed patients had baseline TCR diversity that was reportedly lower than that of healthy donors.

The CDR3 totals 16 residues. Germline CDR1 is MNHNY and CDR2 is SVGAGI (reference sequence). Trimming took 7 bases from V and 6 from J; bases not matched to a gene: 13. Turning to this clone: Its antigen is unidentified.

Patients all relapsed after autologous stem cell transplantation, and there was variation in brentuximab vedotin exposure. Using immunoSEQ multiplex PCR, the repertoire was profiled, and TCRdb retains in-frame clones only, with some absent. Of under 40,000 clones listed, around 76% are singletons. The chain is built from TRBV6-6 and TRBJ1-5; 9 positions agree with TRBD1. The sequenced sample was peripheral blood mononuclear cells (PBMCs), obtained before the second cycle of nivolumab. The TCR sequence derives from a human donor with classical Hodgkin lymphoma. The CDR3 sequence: CASTHGAGTGFQPQHF. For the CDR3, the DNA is TGTGCCAGCACCCACGGGGCCGGGACAGGGTTTCAGCCCCAGCATTTT.